Listed here is a single TCR beta chain. The source of the sample is a study of cytomegalovirus exposure and HLA in healthy donors. PCR primers comprised 60 Vbeta and 13 Jbeta primers. Original data processing: A later analysis counted around 80 million unique TCR beta chains, around 10 million shared. Clones were sequenced by immunoSEQ multiplex PCR, and TCRdb holds only the in-frame ones, with some missing. That table gives V, J and clone size, and the DNA gave D and trimming. The sample lists roughly 76,000 clones; roughly 78% were seen once. CDR1 is PRHDT, CDR2 FYEKMQ, per germline (reference sequence). The CDR3 length is 14 residues. Trimming at V came to 5 bases and at J to 0 bases, leaving 4 bases not matched to a gene.

The sequence derives from a young man in good health and CMV-seronegative. The V call is TRBV13, the J call TRBJ2-7, with TRBD1 matching over 7 bases. The sequenced sample was PBMCs. This CDR3 is CASSLRGYSYEQYF. The CDR3 coding sequence is TGTGCCAGCAGCCTCAGGGGGTACTCCTACGAGCAGTACTTC.